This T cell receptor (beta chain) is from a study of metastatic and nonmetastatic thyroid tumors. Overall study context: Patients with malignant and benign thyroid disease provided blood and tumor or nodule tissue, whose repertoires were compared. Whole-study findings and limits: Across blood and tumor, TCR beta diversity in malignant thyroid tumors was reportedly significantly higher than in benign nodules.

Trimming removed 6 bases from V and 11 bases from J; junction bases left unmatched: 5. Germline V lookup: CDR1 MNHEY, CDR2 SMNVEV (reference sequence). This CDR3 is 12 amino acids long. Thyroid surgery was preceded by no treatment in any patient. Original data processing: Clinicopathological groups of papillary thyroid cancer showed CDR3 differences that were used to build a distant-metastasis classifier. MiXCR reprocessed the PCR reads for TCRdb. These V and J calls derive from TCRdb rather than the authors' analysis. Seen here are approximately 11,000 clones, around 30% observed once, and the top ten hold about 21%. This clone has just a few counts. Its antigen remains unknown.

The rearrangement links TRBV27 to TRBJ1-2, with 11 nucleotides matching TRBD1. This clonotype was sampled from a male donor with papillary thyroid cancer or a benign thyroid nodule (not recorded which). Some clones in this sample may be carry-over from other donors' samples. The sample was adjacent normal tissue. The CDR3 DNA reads TGTGCCAGCAGACATGGACAGGGGGCTTACACCTTC. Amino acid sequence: CASRHGQGAYTF.